The 32 T cell receptor beta chains given below trace back to one sample, sequenced in a study of T cell repertoires in cytomegalovirus infection. TCRdb redid the calling of the reads with MiXCR, one entry per CDR3 protein. The table records around 630,000 distinct CDR3 sequences, 20% to 25% of them present only once. The sequencing input was CD8+ T cells from PBMCs. The receptors originated from a human donor in good health (CMV status not recorded). Some clones in this sample may be carry-over from other donors' samples.

This clonotype was counted a few times. V usage is TRBV27 and J usage is TRBJ2-3; TRBD1 is a possible D gene (6 bases). The germline V gene has CDR1 MNHEY and CDR2 SMNVEV (reference sequence). The V and J ends lost 3 bases and 5 bases respectively, with 18 bases between them. The CDR3 has 16 amino acids. This CDR3 is CASSFSSQGKGDTQYF. In nucleotides, the CDR3 is TGTGCCAGCAGTTTCTCTAGTCAGGGGAAAGGAGATACGCAGTATTTT.

This clonotype has only a few counts. The chain has TRBV20-1 and TRBJ1-3; D is perhaps TRBD1 (5 bases). Germline lookup yields CDR1 DFQATT and CDR2 SNEGSKA (reference sequence). The V and J ends lost 7 bases and 2 bases respectively, with 9 bases between them. The CDR3 has 12 residues. This CDR3 reads CSVVGAGNTIYF. The CDR3 DNA sequence: TGCAGTGTTGTAGGGGCTGGAAACACCATATATTTT.

As regards this clonotype: A much larger clone sits a single nucleotide away, making a read error possible. The J gene is TRBJ1-1, the V gene TRBV29-1, with D hard to call. Looked up from germline, CDR1 is SQVTM and CDR2 is ANQGSEA. This CDR3 comprises 11 residues. Deletions cut 7 bases from V and 1 base from J, with 7 bases between. CDR3 sequence (DNA): TGCAGCGCCCCGACGAACACTGAAGCTTTCTTT. This translates into CSAPTNTEAFF.

This clonotype was seen ten or more times. V and J are TRBV6-6 and TRBJ2-1; TRBD1 is a possible D gene (6 bases). The germline gives CDR1 MNHNY, CDR2 SVGAGI (reference sequence). V was pared by 0 bases and J by 7 bases, with 7 bases between. This CDR3 has 13 residues. The CDR3, as DNA: TGTGCCAGCAGTTACTCGAGGGGGAATGAGCAGTTCTTC. As protein: CASSYSRGNEQFF.

This clonotype was detected only a few times. A read error is possible here, since a much larger clone lies one base away. V and J are TRBV5-6 and TRBJ2-3, with D perhaps matching TRBD1 or TRBD2 (5 bases each). The CDR3 is 12 amino acids. V dropped 5 bases and J dropped 3 bases, with 7 bases sitting between them. CDR1 SGHDT and CDR2 YYEEEE come from the germline V gene. The CDR3 coding sequence is TGTGCCAGCAGATGGGGGACAGATACGCAGTATTTT. Amino acids: CASRWGTDTQYF. Variable domain in full (rest from reference TRBV5-6 and TRBJ2-3): DAGVTQSPTHLIKTRGQQVTLRCSPKSGHDTVSWYQQALGQGPQFIFQYYEEEERQRGNFPDRFSGHQFPNYSSELNVNALLLGDSALYLCASRWGTDTQYFGPGTRLTVL.

The rearrangement links TRBV4-1 to TRBJ1-4; no clear D. Germline values: CDR1 MGHRA, CDR2 YSYEKL. The CDR3 loop spans 16 amino acids. V was trimmed by 0 bases and J by 5 bases, leaving 13 bases between them. CDR3 region: CASSQEEQDGNEKLFF. The DNA of the CDR3 is TGCGCCAGCAGCCAAGAAGAGCAGGATGGGAATGAAAAACTGTTTTTT.

In regard to this clonotype: A much larger clone lies one base from this, so it may be a read error. The chain carries TRBV12-3 or TRBV12-4 and TRBJ2-7, with a possible D match to TRBD1 (6 bases). The CDR3 is made up of 14 amino acids. In DNA form, the CDR3 reads TGTGCCAACAGTTCCGGGACATCCAATAGGGAGCAGTACTTC. Amino acid sequence: CANSSGTSNREQYF.

The CDR3 coding sequence is TGCGCCAGCAGCCAAGGGATGGGACAGGGGAACACCGGGGAGCTGTTTTTT. Its protein is CASSQGMGQGNTGELFF. V and J are TRBV4-1 and TRBJ2-2; 9 nucleotides agree with TRBD1. Germline-derived CDR1 and CDR2 are MGHRA and YSYEKL. With 1 base clipped from V and 1 base from J, the junction kept 4 bases outside the gene matches. The CDR3 is 17 residues long.

This clonotype was detected many times. This chain connects TRBV12-5 to TRBJ2-3; D may be TRBD1 or TRBD2 (6 bases each). CDR1 is LGHNT, CDR2 FRNRAP, per germline. Trimming took 2 bases from V and 0 from J, leaving 15 bases between them. The CDR3 consists of 17 residues. The CDR3 is CASGLSPTGASTDTQYF. Written as DNA, the CDR3 is TGTGCTAGTGGTTTGTCTCCCACGGGGGCCAGCACAGATACGCAGTATTTT.

In nucleotides, the CDR3 is TGTGCCAGCAACTGGGGACCTGGGAATGAGCAGTTCTTC. This translates into CASNWGPGNEQFF. The rearrangement uses TRBV6-2 or TRBV6-3 and TRBJ2-1; D tentatively reads TRBD1 or TRBD2 (5 bases each). The germline V and J ends were trimmed by 7 bases and 7 bases, with 14 bases remaining between them. The germline CDR1 and CDR2 sequences are MNHEY and SVGEGT. This CDR3 contains 13 residues.

This chain links TRBV20-1 with TRBJ2-1, with D unresolved. The ends were cut back, 0 bases at V and 0 bases at J, with 9 bases in the middle. Per germline, CDR1 DFQATT and CDR2 SNEGSKA (reference sequence). The CDR3 has 15 amino acids. The CDR3 region is CSARDMGGSYNEQFF. The CDR3 nucleotides read TGCAGTGCTAGAGATATGGGTGGCTCCTACAATGAGCAGTTCTTC.

Details on this clonotype: This may be a read error: a much more frequent sequence differs by one nucleotide. The gene calls are TRBV7-6 and TRBJ2-7; D remains unclear. The CDR3 runs 12 residues. The germline V gene encodes CDR1 SGHVS and CDR2 FNYEAQ. The CDR3 nucleotides are TGTGTCAGCAGCAATCTGTCCTACGAGCAGTACTTC. Translation gives CVSSNLSYEQYF.

This clonotype showed up just once. This rearrangement joins TRBV27 to TRBJ2-7; 15 nucleotides agree with TRBD2. Germline CDR1 and CDR2: MNHEY and SMNVEV (reference sequence). Germline trimming cut 6 bases from V and 7 bases from J; bases unmatched to any gene: 7. The length of the CDR3 is 15 residues. This chain's CDR3 is CASSPGLAGGYEQYV. As DNA, the CDR3 is TGTGCCAGCAGCCCGGGACTAGCGGGGGGATATGAGCAGTACGTC.

The chain joins TRBV10-3 to TRBJ2-2; 7 bases line up with TRBD1. The junction had 5 bases not matched to a gene; V was cut back by 8 bases and J by 5 bases. From germline, CDR1 is ENHRY and CDR2 SYGVKD. The CDR3 has 13 residues. The CDR3 DNA follows: TGTGCCATCCCGAGACAGGGTACCGGGGAGCTGTTTTTT. It is translated as CAIPRQGTGELFF.

This clonotype was detected many times. This rearrangement joins TRBV28 to TRBJ2-5; D remains unclear. V lost 3 bases and J 2 bases, leaving 7 bases between the germline ends. The CDR3 has 13 residues. From germline, CDR1 is MDHEN and CDR2 SYDVKM. The chain's CDR3 is CASSLVSQETQYF. The CDR3 DNA reads TGTGCCAGCAGTTTGGTCAGTCAAGAGACCCAGTACTTC.

In this sample, this clonotype turned up a few times. This chain connects TRBV9 to TRBJ2-1, with 10 positions matching TRBD1. CDR1 SGDLS and CDR2 YYNGEE come from the germline V gene. The CDR3 spans 14 residues. After removal of 0 bases from V and 9 bases from J, the junction contained 3 bases not matched to a gene. The CDR3: CASSVGQGAAEQFF. The CDR3 DNA sequence: TGTGCCAGCAGCGTAGGACAGGGGGCGGCTGAGCAGTTCTTC.

This clonotype was recorded many times. The chain couples TRBV6-1 to TRBJ2-5, with TRBD2 as a possible D gene (6 bases). The CDR3 is 13 amino acids. The V end was cut by 7 bases, the J end by 3 bases, with 12 bases between. CDR1 is MNHNS, CDR2 SASEGT, per germline. The CDR3: CASTGRREETQYF. CDR3 DNA sequence: TGTGCCAGCACAGGGAGGCGAGAAGAGACCCAGTACTTC.

This clonotype was recorded a few times. A read error may explain this, as a much larger clone is one base away. V and J are TRBV12-5 and TRBJ2-3; 7 bases map to TRBD1. CDR1 is LGHNT, CDR2 FRNRAP, per germline. The CDR3 is made up of 15 amino acids. CDR3 amino acids: CVSGKGQSSTDTQYF. The CDR3 DNA follows: TGTGTTAGTGGCAAGGGACAGTCTAGCACAGATACGCAGTATTTT.

This clonotype was found a few times. This rearrangement joins TRBV5-1 to TRBJ1-5, with 8 bases lining up with TRBD1. CDR1 is SGHRS and CDR2 is YFSETQ in the germline V gene. This CDR3 contains 14 residues. With V trimmed by 4 bases and J by 6 bases, 6 bases remained unmatched. The CDR3 DNA reads as TGCGCCAGCAGCCCCGGACAGGGACGTCAGCCCCAGCATTTT. Encoded protein: CASSPGQGRQPQHF. The whole variable domain, filled in from reference TRBV5-1 and TRBJ1-5, reads KAGVTQTPRYLIKTRGQQVTLSCSPISGHRSVSWYQQTPGQGLQFLFEYFSETQRNKGNFPGRFSGRQFSNSRSEMNVSTLELGDSALYLCASSPGQGRQPQHFGDGTRLSIL.

Only a few counts were recorded for this clonotype. The genes are TRBV28 and TRBJ1-2, with TRBD1 matching 11 bases. Per the germline V gene, CDR1 is MDHEN and CDR2 is SYDVKM. This CDR3 contains 15 residues. V lost 5 bases to trimming and J lost 4 bases; unmatched junction nucleotides: 6. The CDR3 region is CASSIIGTGGYGYTF. The CDR3 DNA follows: TGTGCCAGCAGTATAATAGGGACAGGGGGCTATGGCTACACCTTC.

This chain connects TRBV5-1 to TRBJ2-7; TRBD1 is a possible D gene (6 bases). The length of the CDR3 is 14 residues. V lost 4 bases and J lost 0, with 11 bases in between. Germline V gene lookup returns CDR1 SGHRS and CDR2 YFSETQ. CDR3 DNA: TGCGCCAGCAGCCAAGGACAGATCTCCTACGAGCAGTACTTC. This codes for CASSQGQISYEQYF.

This clonotype was observed a handful of times. This chain links TRBV10-2 with TRBJ2-2, with a tentative D call TRBD1 (6 bases). With 8 bases removed from V and 5 bases from J, the gap between germline ends came to 15 bases. Germline V lookup: CDR1 WSHSY, CDR2 SAAADI. The CDR3 sequence is 14 residues long. The CDR3 DNA follows: TGCGCCAGCGGTCCGGGACACTCGACCGGGGAGCTGTTTTTT. Its protein product is CASGPGHSTGELFF.

The count of this clonotype is one. The chain joins TRBV2 to TRBJ1-1, with D possibly TRBD1 on 5 matching bases. V lost 10 bases and J lost 4, with 13 bases in between. There are 12 residues in the CDR3. The germline CDR1 and CDR2 sequences are SNHLY and FYNNEI. The chain's CDR3 is CATRAYSTEAFF. DNA of the CDR3: TGTGCCACCAGGGCCTACAGCACTGAAGCTTTCTTT.

This clonotype turned up a few times. The rearrangement links TRBV12-3 or TRBV12-4 to TRBJ2-7; D is undetermined. Trimming stripped 5 bases from V and 1 base from J, with 6 bases between. This CDR3 contains 12 residues. The CDR3 here is CASSMASYEQYF. The DNA for the CDR3 is TGTGCCAGCAGTATGGCGTCCTACGAGCAGTACTTC.

The V gene is TRBV15, the J gene TRBJ2-1; D is perhaps TRBD1 (6 bases). Trimming left V 3 bases short and J 10 bases short, with 16 bases between. The CDR3 contains 14 residues. Germline CDR1 reads LNHNV; CDR2 reads YYDKDF (reference sequence). The CDR3 is CATSRTGQTEEQFF. CDR3 bases: TGTGCCACCAGCAGGACAGGACAGACAGAAGAGCAGTTCTTC.

Points on this clonotype: A clone one base away is much larger, so this may be a read error. V is TRBV6-5 and J is TRBJ2-7, with TRBD1 matching over 9 bases. The V segment lost 5 bases and the J segment 3 bases; nucleotides outside the gene matches: 11. CDR3 size: 16 residues. The germline gives CDR1 MNHEY, CDR2 SVGAGI. CDR3 residues: CASSVRGQGGFYEQYF. CDR3 DNA: TGTGCCAGCAGTGTGCGGGGACAGGGAGGATTCTACGAGCAGTACTTC.

The chain employs TRBV6-1 and TRBJ2-5; D uncertain. Trimming removed 7 bases at V and 1 base at J, with 7 bases between. The CDR3 is 12 residues long. The V gene's germline CDR1 is MNHNS and CDR2 SASEGT. The CDR3 here is CASTASQETQYF. CDR3 nucleotides: TGTGCCAGCACCGCTAGCCAAGAGACCCAGTACTTC.

Only a few counts were recorded for this clonotype. The chain couples TRBV4-3 to TRBJ2-1; 13 bases fit TRBD2. Germline assignment: CDR1 LGHNA and CDR2 YSLEER. V shed 6 bases, J shed 7 bases, and the junction held 9 bases outside the gene matches. The CDR3 loop spans 16 amino acids. The CDR3 sequence: CASRRTSGSSLNEQFF. The CDR3 DNA is TGCGCCAGCAGAAGGACTAGCGGGAGTTCGTTAAATGAGCAGTTCTTC.

This clonotype appeared a few times. DNA for the CDR3: TGTGCCAGCAGTTTGGGCAGGGGGCTTACTGAAGCTTTCTTT. Its protein product is CASSLGRGLTEAFF. The genes are TRBV12-3 or TRBV12-4 and TRBJ1-1; 8 bases align to TRBD1. The CDR3 is 14 amino acids. The trim removed 3 bases at V and 5 bases at J, leaving 5 bases unmatched.

This clonotype turned up a few times. This chain uses TRBV2 with TRBJ1-2, with D possibly TRBD1 on 6 matching bases. V lost 4 bases to trimming and J lost 4 bases, with 13 bases between them. This CDR3 has 14 residues. Per germline, CDR1 SNHLY and CDR2 FYNNEI. In nucleotides, the CDR3 is TGTGCCAGCAGTGCGTCCGGGACATTCTATGGCTACACCTTC. Its translation is CASSASGTFYGYTF. The full variable domain, with the rest looked up from reference TRBV2 and TRBJ1-2, is EPEVTQTPSHQVTQMGQEVILRCVPISNHLYFYWYRQILGQKVEFLVSFYNNEISEKSEIFDDQFSVERPDGSNFTLKIRSTKLEDSAMYFCASSASGTFYGYTFGSGTRLTVV.

DNA for the CDR3: TGTGCCAGCAGTTACGAAGGAAAGGGAGTCGGGAACACTGAAGCTTTCTTT. This codes for CASSYEGKGVGNTEAFF. The chain is built from TRBV6-2 or TRBV6-3 and TRBJ1-1; the D is unclear. Trimming cost V 2 bases and J 1 base, with 17 bases left between them. Germline-derived CDR1 and CDR2 are MNHEY and SVGEGT. The CDR3 extends over 17 amino acids.

This clonotype was observed at least ten times. V usage is TRBV6-2 or TRBV6-3 and J usage is TRBJ1-1, with 12 bases matching TRBD1. V shed 6 bases, J shed 5 bases, and the junction held 19 bases outside the gene matches. Germline V lookup: CDR1 MNHEY, CDR2 SVGEGT. The CDR3 is 19 amino acids. CDR3 protein: CASRPGFRRDRGRVTEAFF. The CDR3 DNA is TGTGCCAGCAGACCGGGTTTCAGGCGGGACAGGGGGCGAGTTACTGAAGCTTTCTTT.